This TCR beta chain was recorded in a study of cytomegalovirus exposure and HLA in healthy donors. This clone was recorded only once. V lost 7 bases and J 3 bases, leaving 19 bases between the germline ends. The CDR3 is 16 amino acids. Germline loops: CDR1 LNHDA, CDR2 SQIVND (reference sequence). The PCR employed 60 Vbeta primers together with 13 Jbeta primers. Repertoires were generated with immunoSEQ multiplex PCR, while TCRdb's copy carries only in-frame clones and drops some. The sample yields approximately 220,000 clones, 75% to 90% seen once. Though probably carrying unrecorded immune exposures, donors were nominally healthy at sampling.

This chain joins TRBV19 and TRBJ1-5, with D uncertain. The sequenced sample was PBMCs. The sequence was obtained from a boy aged 2 to 10 in good health and CMV-seronegative. The CDR3 sequence: CASTLGREENNQPQHF. The CDR3, as DNA: TGTGCCAGTACCCTCGGACGGGAGGAAAACAATCAGCCCCAGCATTTT.